The 17 T cell receptor beta chains below come from one sample, sequenced in a study of blood T cell repertoires in COVID-19. Profiled with immunoSEQ multiplex PCR; TCRdb holds only in-frame clones, not every one. This table holds 130,000 or so clones, almost 90% found once. The source material was peripheral blood. Receptor source: an older woman with acute or convalescent COVID-19.

J is TRBJ1-2 and V is TRBV5-1; 7 positions agree with TRBD1. V was clipped by 5 bases and J by 4 bases; unmatched bases: 5. CDR3 length: 13 amino acids. The V gene's germline CDR1 is SGHRS and CDR2 YFSETQ. In DNA form, the CDR3 reads TGCGCCAGCAGTCCTGACAGGGTCTATGGCTACACCTTC. It translates to CASSPDRVYGYTF.

The chain recombines TRBV24-1 with TRBJ1-2; 8 positions agree with TRBD1. The CDR3 is 14 amino acids. V shed 5 bases, J shed 5 bases, and the junction held 6 bases outside the gene matches. CDR1 KGHDR and CDR2 SFDVKD come from the germline V gene. The CDR3 loop is CATSAVGDRYGYTF. CDR3 DNA: TGTGCCACCAGTGCCGTGGGGGACAGGTATGGCTACACCTTC.

This clone appeared many times. This chain links TRBV6-5 with TRBJ1-1; tentative D call: TRBD1 (6 bases). The germline V gene encodes CDR1 MNHEY and CDR2 SVGAGI. Trimming shortened V by 6 bases and J by 0 bases, and 11 bases separated the two germline ends. CDR3 length: 14 residues. The CDR3 protein is CASRQGLMNTEAFF. DNA for the CDR3: TGTGCCAGCAGACAGGGTCTTATGAACACTGAAGCTTTCTTT.

This clone has only one observation. The chain links TRBV10-3 to TRBJ1-6; TRBD1 aligns across 8 bases. The CDR3 contains 15 residues. Germline lookup yields CDR1 ENHRY and CDR2 SYGVKD. The junction had 1 base not matched to a gene; V was cut back by 0 bases and J by 6 bases. The CDR3 region is CAISESTGGNSPLHF. In DNA form, the CDR3 reads TGTGCCATCAGTGAGTCAACAGGGGGTAATTCACCCCTCCACTTT.

This chain joins TRBV24-1 and TRBJ1-2, with 9 bases identical to TRBD1. Unmatched junction bases numbered 2, after V lost 0 bases and J lost 4 bases. Germline lookup yields CDR1 KGHDR and CDR2 SFDVKD. The CDR3 extends over 15 amino acids. As DNA, the CDR3 is TGTGCCACCAGTGATTTGGACAGGGGGGCCTATGGCTACACCTTC. Translation gives CATSDLDRGAYGYTF.

As regards this clone: The missing conserved phenylalanine or tryptophan at the end of this CDR3 makes a read error likely. The DNA is omitted, as the CDR3 cannot be located on it reliably, and the CDR3 follows TCRdb's listing. This chain links TRBV5-5 with TRBJ2-3; TRBD2 reflects the table's D call only, with no check against the DNA. The CDR3 is 13 residues long, counting both termini. Germline V gives CDR1 SGHKS, CDR2 YYEKEE (reference sequence). CDR3 sequence reads: CASSLVSPGGNPY.

This clone was seen more than once but under ten times. The chain joins TRBV19 to TRBJ1-1; D remains unclear. Germline values: CDR1 LNHDA, CDR2 SQIVND (reference sequence). This CDR3 has 14 amino acids. CDR3 coding DNA: TGTGCTGCTATCGGCCCAGGCACTGGCACTGAAGCTTTCTTT. Encoded protein: CAAIGPGTGTEAFF.

DNA of the CDR3: TGTGCCAGTAGTATAGGAGGGCCGAACACCGGGGAGCTGTTTTTT. It specifies CASSIGGPNTGELFF. The chain carries TRBV19 and TRBJ2-2, with TRBD2 as a possible D gene (5 bases). This CDR3 is built from 15 residues. Trimming shortened V by 1 base and J by 0 bases, and 6 bases separated the two germline ends. In germline, CDR1 is LNHDA, CDR2 SQIVND (reference sequence).

This clone was counted a single time. The chain links TRBV7-9 to TRBJ2-3; 12 nucleotides line up with TRBD2. V trimming: 1 base; J trimming: 0 bases; junction bases outside the gene matches: 5. Looked up from germline, CDR1 is SEHNR and CDR2 is FQNEAQ (reference sequence). The CDR3 totals 18 residues. The chain's CDR3 is CASSLELAGGLSTDTQYF. For the CDR3, the DNA is TGTGCCAGCAGCTTAGAACTAGCGGGGGGCCTTAGCACAGATACGCAGTATTTT.

The chain is built from TRBV20-1 and TRBJ1-2; maybe TRBD1 (5 bases). Germline assignment: CDR1 DFQATT and CDR2 SNEGSKA (reference sequence). The CDR3 covers 13 residues. Trimming removed 3 bases from V and 3 bases from J, with 11 bases in between. The CDR3 DNA reads TGCAGTGCTAGTCCTCAGGGTGACTATGGCTACACCTTC. Translating it yields CSASPQGDYGYTF.

V and J are TRBV4-3 and TRBJ2-7, with D uncertain. Trimming shortened V by 0 bases and J by 2 bases, and 11 bases separated the two germline ends. Germline loops: CDR1 LGHNA, CDR2 YSLEER. This CDR3 is 15 amino acids long. CDR3 DNA sequence: TGCGCCAGCAGCCAAGAACGAGGAACCACCTACGAGCAGTACTTC. Its protein is CASSQERGTTYEQYF.

This clone was seen only once. The rearrangement links TRBV5-1 to TRBJ1-3, with 7 bases matching TRBD1. Unmatched junction bases numbered 10, after V lost 3 bases and J lost 7 bases. This CDR3 comprises 15 residues. Germline CDR1 is SGHRS and CDR2 is YFSETQ. CDR3 sequence (DNA): TGCGCCAGCAGCTCTGACCCGGCAGGGGGGAACACCATATATTTT. Protein: CASSSDPAGGNTIYF.

The V call is TRBV2, the J call TRBJ1-6; D ambiguous. CDR1 and CDR2 (germline): SNHLY, FYNNEI. V lost 8 bases and J lost 9, with 14 bases in between. The CDR3 has 13 amino acids. CDR3 sequence reads: CASARGLGSPLHF. The DNA for the CDR3 is TGTGCCAGCGCCAGAGGGTTAGGTTCACCCCTCCACTTT.

This chain links TRBV10-3 with TRBJ1-1, with D tentatively TRBD1 (5 bases). Germline CDR1 is ENHRY and CDR2 is SYGVKD. V lost 5 bases, J lost 3 bases, and 10 bases lay in between. This CDR3 has 13 residues. In nucleotides, the CDR3 is TGTGCCATCAGTCCGGTAGGGGACACTGAAGCTTTCTTT. As protein: CAISPVGDTEAFF.

The V call is TRBV25-1, the J call TRBJ1-2, with D unresolved. Germline CDR1 MGHDK, CDR2 SYGVNS. V lost 6 bases to trimming and J lost 6 bases, with 14 bases between them. This CDR3 region has 13 residues. The CDR3 DNA sequence: TGTGCCAGCAGACTTTCCACTTTTAATGGCTACACCTTC. This gives the protein CASRLSTFNGYTF.

The chain recombines TRBV5-1 with TRBJ2-7; tentatively, D is TRBD2 (6 bases). Trimming shortened V by 1 base and J by 5 bases, and 10 bases separated the two germline ends. The germline V gene has CDR1 SGHRS and CDR2 YFSETQ. The CDR3 spans 13 residues. Here the CDR3 reads CASSLMEGHEQYF. DNA for the CDR3: TGCGCCAGCAGCTTGATGGAGGGGCACGAGCAGTACTTC.

The J gene is TRBJ1-2, the V gene TRBV19; tentatively, D is TRBD1 (5 bases). Looked up from germline, CDR1 is LNHDA and CDR2 is SQIVND (reference sequence). The CDR3 covers 16 residues. V dropped 3 bases and J dropped 0 bases, with 14 bases sitting between them. CDR3 amino acids: CASSIVVGGTNYGYTF. CDR3 bases: TGTGCCAGTAGTATCGTAGTCGGGGGTACTAACTATGGCTACACCTTC.